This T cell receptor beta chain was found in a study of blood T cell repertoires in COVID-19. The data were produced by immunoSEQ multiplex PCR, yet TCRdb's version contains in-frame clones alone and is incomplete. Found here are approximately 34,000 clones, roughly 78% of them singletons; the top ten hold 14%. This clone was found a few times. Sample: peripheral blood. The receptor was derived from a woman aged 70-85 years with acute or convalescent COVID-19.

The DNA of the CDR3 is TGTGCCAGCAAGAGGACTAGCGGGGCTCTGGATGAGCAGTTCTTC. This codes for CASKRTSGALDEQFF. V gene TRBV7-9 combines with J gene TRBJ2-1; TRBD2 aligns across 12 bases. Germline V gene data show CDR1 as SEHNR and CDR2 as FQNEAQ (reference sequence). V was pared by 7 bases and J by 8 bases, with 9 bases of the junction left unmatched. This CDR3 contains 15 residues.